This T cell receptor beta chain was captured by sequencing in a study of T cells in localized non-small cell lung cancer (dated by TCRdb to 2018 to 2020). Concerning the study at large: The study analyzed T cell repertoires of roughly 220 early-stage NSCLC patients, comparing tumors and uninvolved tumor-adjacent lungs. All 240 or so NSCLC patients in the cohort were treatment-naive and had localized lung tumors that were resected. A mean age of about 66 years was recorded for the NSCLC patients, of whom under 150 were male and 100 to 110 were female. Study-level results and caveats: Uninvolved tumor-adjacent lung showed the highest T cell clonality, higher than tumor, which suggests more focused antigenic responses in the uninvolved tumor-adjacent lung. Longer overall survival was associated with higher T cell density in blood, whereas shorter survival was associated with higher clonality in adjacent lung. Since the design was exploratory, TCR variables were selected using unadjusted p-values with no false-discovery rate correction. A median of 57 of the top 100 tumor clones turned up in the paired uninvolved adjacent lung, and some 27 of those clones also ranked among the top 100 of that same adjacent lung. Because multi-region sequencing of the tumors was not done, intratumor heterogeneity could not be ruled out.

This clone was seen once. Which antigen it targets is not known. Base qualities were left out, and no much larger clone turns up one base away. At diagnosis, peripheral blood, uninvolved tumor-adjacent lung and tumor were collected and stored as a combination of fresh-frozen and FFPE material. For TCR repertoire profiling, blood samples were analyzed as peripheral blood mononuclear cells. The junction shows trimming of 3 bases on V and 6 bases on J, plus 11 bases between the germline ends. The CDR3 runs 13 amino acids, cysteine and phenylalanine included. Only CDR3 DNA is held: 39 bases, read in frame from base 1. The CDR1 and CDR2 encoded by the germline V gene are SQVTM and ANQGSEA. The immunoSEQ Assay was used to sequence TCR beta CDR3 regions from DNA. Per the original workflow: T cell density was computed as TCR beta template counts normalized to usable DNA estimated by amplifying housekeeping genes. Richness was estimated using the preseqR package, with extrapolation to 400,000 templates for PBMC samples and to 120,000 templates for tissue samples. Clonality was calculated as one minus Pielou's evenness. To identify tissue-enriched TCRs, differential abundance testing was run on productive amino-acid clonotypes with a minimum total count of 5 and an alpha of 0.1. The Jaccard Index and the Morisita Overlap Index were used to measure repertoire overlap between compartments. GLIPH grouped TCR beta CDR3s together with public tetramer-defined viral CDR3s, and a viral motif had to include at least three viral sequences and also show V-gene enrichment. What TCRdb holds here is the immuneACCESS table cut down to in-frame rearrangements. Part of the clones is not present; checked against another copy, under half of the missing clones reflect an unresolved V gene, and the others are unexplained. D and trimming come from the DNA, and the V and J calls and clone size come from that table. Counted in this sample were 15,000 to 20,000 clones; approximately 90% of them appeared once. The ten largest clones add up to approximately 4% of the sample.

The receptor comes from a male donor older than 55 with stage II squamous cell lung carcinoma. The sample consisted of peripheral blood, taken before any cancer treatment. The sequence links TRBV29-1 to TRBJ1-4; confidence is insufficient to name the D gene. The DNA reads TGCAGCGTTGAGAATGTAAGAGATGAAAAACTGTTTTTT. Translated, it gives CSVENVRDEKLFF. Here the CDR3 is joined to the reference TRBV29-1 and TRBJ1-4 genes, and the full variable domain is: SAVISQKPSRDICQRGTSLTIQCQVDSQVTMMFWYRQQPGQSLTLIATANQGSEATYESGFVIDKFPISRPNLTFSTLTVSNMSPEDSSIYLCSVENVRDEKLFFGSGTQLSVL.